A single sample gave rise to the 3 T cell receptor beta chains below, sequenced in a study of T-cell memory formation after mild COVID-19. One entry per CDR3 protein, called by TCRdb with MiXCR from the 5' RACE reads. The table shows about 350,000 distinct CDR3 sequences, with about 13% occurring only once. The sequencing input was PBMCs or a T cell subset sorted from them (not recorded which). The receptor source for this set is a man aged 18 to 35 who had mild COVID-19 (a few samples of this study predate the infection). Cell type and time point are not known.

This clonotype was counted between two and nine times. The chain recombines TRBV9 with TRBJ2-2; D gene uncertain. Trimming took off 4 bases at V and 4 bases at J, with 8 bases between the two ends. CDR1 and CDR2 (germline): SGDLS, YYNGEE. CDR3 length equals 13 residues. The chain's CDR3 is CASSQAPTGELFF. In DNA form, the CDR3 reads TGTGCCAGCAGCCAGGCTCCCACCGGGGAGCTGTTTTTT. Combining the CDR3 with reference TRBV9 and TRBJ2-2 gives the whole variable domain DSGVTQTPKHLITATGQRVTLRCSPRSGDLSVYWYQQSLDQGLQFLIQYYNGEERAKGNILERFSAQQFPDLHSELNLSSLELGDSALYFCASSQAPTGELFFGEGSRLTVL.

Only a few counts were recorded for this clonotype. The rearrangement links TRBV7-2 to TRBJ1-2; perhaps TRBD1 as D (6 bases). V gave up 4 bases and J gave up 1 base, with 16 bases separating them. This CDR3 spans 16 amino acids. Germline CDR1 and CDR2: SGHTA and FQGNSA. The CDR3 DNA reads TGTGCCAGCAGCTGGGATCGCGGACAGTATAACTATGGCTACACCTTC. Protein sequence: CASSWDRGQYNYGYTF.

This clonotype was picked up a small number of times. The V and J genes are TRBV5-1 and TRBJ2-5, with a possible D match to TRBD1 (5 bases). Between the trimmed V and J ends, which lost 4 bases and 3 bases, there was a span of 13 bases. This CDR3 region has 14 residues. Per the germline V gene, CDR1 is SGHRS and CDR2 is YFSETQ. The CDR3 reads CASSPGHPKETQYF. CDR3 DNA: TGCGCCAGCAGCCCCGGACATCCTAAAGAGACCCAGTACTTC.